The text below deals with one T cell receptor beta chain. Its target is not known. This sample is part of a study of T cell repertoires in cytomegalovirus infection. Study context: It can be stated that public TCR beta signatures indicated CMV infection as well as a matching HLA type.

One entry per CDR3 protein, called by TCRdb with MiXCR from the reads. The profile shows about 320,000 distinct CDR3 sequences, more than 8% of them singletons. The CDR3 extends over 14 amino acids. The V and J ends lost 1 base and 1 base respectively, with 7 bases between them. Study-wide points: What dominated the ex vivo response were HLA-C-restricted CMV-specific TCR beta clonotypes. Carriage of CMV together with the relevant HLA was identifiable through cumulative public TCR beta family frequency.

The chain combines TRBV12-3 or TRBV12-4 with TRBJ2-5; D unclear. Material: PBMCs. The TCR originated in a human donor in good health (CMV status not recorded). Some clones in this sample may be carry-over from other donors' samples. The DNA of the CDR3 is TGTGCCAGCAGTTTAGTTCAGCCCCAAGAGACCCAGTACTTC. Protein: CASSLVQPQETQYF.